What follows describes a single TCR beta chain. Its specificity is not known. The study ran its PCR with 60 Vbeta and 13 Jbeta primers. Generated by immunoSEQ multiplex PCR, the TCRdb table keeps only in-frame clones and is missing some. This sample has about 200,000 clones, with 80% to 85% found just once. The sample is drawn from a study of cytomegalovirus exposure and HLA in healthy donors. Study outcomes and limitations: CMV antigen specificity of a few CMV-associated chains was confirmed in vitro. Owing to their indistinguishability, certain V segments, notably TRBV6-2 and TRBV6-3, were excluded. Most sequenced TCRs were rare (though some public TCRs occurred in many donors). Fewer N-insertions (relative to the roughly 720-donor mean) were reportedly seen in an Asian-associated ancestry cluster in a later analysis.

Germline values: CDR1 SQVTM, CDR2 ANQGSEA. CDR3 length: 13 amino acids. Trimming at V came to 6 bases and at J to 5 bases, leaving 3 bases not matched to a gene. Specimen: PBMCs. This TCR derives from a woman aged 18-35 years in good health and CMV-seronegative. The V call is TRBV29-1, the J call TRBJ2-1, with 11 bases aligning to TRBD2. CDR3 residues: CSVTGLADNEQFF. Here the CDR3 DNA reads TGCAGCGTGACGGGACTAGCGGACAATGAGCAGTTCTTC.